This T cell receptor (beta chain) was sequenced in a study of early T cells in non-severe SARS-CoV-2 infection. A remark on this clonotype: Its target is not known.

Germline V lookup: CDR1 MNHEY, CDR2 SMNVEV (reference sequence). There are 15 residues in the CDR3. Study outcomes and limitations: Private and CD4 specificities were missed by VDJdb matching, skewed to anti-spike CD8.

As part of library construction, unique molecular identifiers were attached to individual cDNA molecules. TCRdb used MiXCR to reprocess the 5' RACE reads, holding one entry per CDR3 protein. The sample shows 87,000 or so distinct CDR3 sequences, 9% to 15% of them seen only once. The sequence was obtained from an adult who was a healthcare worker with PCR-confirmed SARS-CoV-2 infection or an uninfected control (not recorded which). Sequencing input: whole blood. V and J are TRBV27 and TRBJ2-5; no definite D call. CDR3 DNA: TGTCCTCACTCCAGTTTAAGGCAACAGCAAGAGACCCAGTACTTC. This encodes CPHSSLRQQQETQYF.